These 11 T cell receptor beta chains were all obtained from the same sample, sequenced in a study of blood T cell repertoires in COVID-19. Profiling relied on immunoSEQ multiplex PCR, and the TCRdb table lists in-frame clones only, not all of them. The sample consists of over 85,000 clones, approximately 90% of them appearing once. The sequenced material came from peripheral blood. The receptors here all came from a human donor with active COVID-19. The donor label of this sample is uncertain.

The V gene is TRBV9, the J gene TRBJ2-1; 9 bases match TRBD1. The CDR3 covers 15 residues. Germline loops: CDR1 SGDLS, CDR2 YYNGEE. The V gene end was trimmed by 3 bases and the J gene end by 8 bases; junction bases not matched to a gene: 9. CDR3: CASSGRTGDIDEQFF. In DNA, the CDR3 is TGTGCCAGCAGCGGGCGGACAGGGGATATAGATGAGCAGTTCTTC.

The chain combines TRBV6-1 with TRBJ1-3; D remains ambiguous. Trimming shortened V by 2 bases and J by 2 bases, and 13 bases separated the two germline ends. The germline V gene has CDR1 MNHNS and CDR2 SASEGT. The CDR3 runs 16 residues. CDR3 protein: CASSESTWKAGNTIYF. DNA for the CDR3: TGTGCCAGCAGTGAATCGACATGGAAAGCTGGAAACACCATATATTTT.

The chain is built from TRBV4-2 and TRBJ1-5; no clear D. Germline V gene sequence: CDR1 LGHNA, CDR2 YNFKEQ. Trimming left V 4 bases short and J 2 bases short, with 12 bases between. This CDR3 spans 15 amino acids. The CDR3 DNA sequence: TGTGCCAGCAGCCGCGCGGCCGGGGGCAATCAGCCCCAGCATTTT. Protein product: CASSRAAGGNQPQHF.

The V and J genes are TRBV6-1 and TRBJ2-7; D is undetermined. Germline-derived CDR1 and CDR2 are MNHNS and SASEGT. The CDR3 has 16 residues. Trimming shortened V by 0 bases and J by 3 bases, and 15 bases separated the two germline ends. The CDR3 coding sequence is TGTGCCAGCAGTGAAGCGATAGACAATTTGGACTACGAGCAGTACTTC. This gives the protein CASSEAIDNLDYEQYF.

The rearrangement uses TRBV28 and TRBJ2-7, with D tentatively TRBD2 (7 bases). This CDR3 is 13 amino acids long. CDR1 MDHEN and CDR2 SYDVKM come from the germline V gene. Here the CDR3 reads CAYREAGAYEQYF. Here the CDR3 DNA reads TGTGCATACCGGGAGGCAGGGGCTTACGAGCAGTACTTC.

The CDR3 spells CASGQNLDRYPNEQFF. The CDR3 DNA reads as TGTGCTAGTGGCCAAAACCTAGACAGGTATCCCAATGAGCAGTTCTTC. The chain uses TRBV12-5 and TRBJ2-1, with TRBD1 as a possible D gene (6 bases). This CDR3 is built from 16 residues. Germline CDR1 and CDR2: LGHNT and FRNRAP. Deletions cut 6 bases from V and 6 bases from J, with 21 bases between.

J is TRBJ2-1 and V is TRBV19, with TRBD2 matching over 11 bases. Germline CDR1 reads LNHDA; CDR2 reads SQIVND (reference sequence). This CDR3 contains 16 residues. The trim removed 3 bases at V and 3 bases at J, leaving 4 bases unmatched. Written as DNA, the CDR3 is TGTGCCAGTAGTATTACCGGGACTAGCGGCTACAATGAGCAGTTCTTC. The encoded protein is CASSITGTSGYNEQFF.

This clone showed up just once. V and J are TRBV6-5 and TRBJ2-1; 12 positions agree with TRBD2. V was clipped by 0 bases and J by 8 bases; unmatched bases: 2. Looked up from germline, CDR1 is MNHEY and CDR2 is SVGAGI. This CDR3 has 15 residues. CDR3 DNA: TGTGCCAGCAGTTACTCGACTAGCGGGGGCGATGAGCAGTTCTTC. Translation gives CASSYSTSGGDEQFF.

In nucleotides, the CDR3 is TGTGCCAGCAGCCAACCGACTAGCGGGGGTGGAATTCAGTACTTC. Translated: CASSQPTSGGGIQYF. The V call is TRBV7-2, the J call TRBJ2-4; 12 nucleotides agree with TRBD2. Germline trimming cut 5 bases from V and 10 bases from J; bases unmatched to any gene: 9. The CDR3 sequence is 15 residues long. CDR1 is SGHTA, CDR2 FQGNSA, per germline.

This clone came up a few times. The CDR3 DNA follows: TGTGCCAGCATGCAACAGGGGGCCTCACCCCTCCACTTT. Translated: CASMQQGASPLHF. The V and J genes are TRBV2 and TRBJ1-6, with TRBD1 matching over 9 bases. CDR1 SNHLY and CDR2 FYNNEI come from the germline V gene. The CDR3 is 13 residues long. The V segment lost 7 bases and the J segment 10 bases; nucleotides outside the gene matches: 5.

The rearrangement joins TRBV27 to TRBJ1-5, with no clear D. The CDR3 runs to 15 residues. Germline V gene lookup returns CDR1 MNHEY and CDR2 SMNVEV (reference sequence). V was trimmed by 5 bases and J by 0 bases, leaving 11 bases between them. The CDR3 protein is CASSPGWYSNQPQHF. Written as DNA, the CDR3 is TGTGCCAGCAGTCCGGGTTGGTATAGCAATCAGCCCCAGCATTTT.